The 32 T cell receptor beta chains presented below share a single source sample, sequenced in a study of T cells after yellow fever vaccination. TCRdb independently ran MiXCR on the 5' RACE reads; one entry per CDR3 protein. The repertoire holds roughly 310,000 distinct CDR3 sequences, with 8% to 10% as singletons. Sequencing was performed on PBMCs, taken on the day of the first yellow fever vaccination. The receptors were sampled from a man between 18 and 29 years old who received the YFV17D yellow fever vaccine.

This clonotype was seen more than once but under ten times. The gene calls are TRBV7-9 and TRBJ2-5; D not certain. The V gene's germline CDR1 is SEHNR and CDR2 FQNEAQ (reference sequence). The CDR3 covers 14 residues. With 2 bases removed from V and 2 bases from J, the gap between germline ends came to 9 bases. The CDR3 protein is CASSLWSDQETQYF. CDR3 bases: TGTGCCAGCAGCTTATGGAGTGATCAAGAGACCCAGTACTTC.

This clonotype has a handful of counts. This chain connects TRBV3-1 to TRBJ2-2; D is possibly TRBD2 (5 bases). CDR1 is LGHDT, CDR2 YNNKEL, per germline (reference sequence). Deletions cut 0 bases from V and 6 bases from J, with 14 bases between. This CDR3 is built from 16 residues. The DNA of the CDR3 is TGTGCCAGCAGCCAAGAAAGTTCGGGGTATGCCGGGGAGCTGTTTTTT. Its translation: CASSQESSGYAGELFF.

This clonotype was detected only a few times. CDR3 amino acids: CASTIGETQYF. The CDR3 DNA is TGTGCCAGCACCATAGGGGAGACCCAGTACTTC. This chain uses TRBV6-5 with TRBJ2-5; no reliable D call. This CDR3 is 11 amino acids long. The V end was cut by 7 bases, the J end by 5 bases, with 8 bases between. CDR1 is MNHEY, CDR2 SVGAGI, per germline.

This clonotype has more than one count but fewer than ten. The CDR3: CSVGHPNQPQHF. The DNA for the CDR3 is TGCAGCGTTGGTCATCCGAATCAGCCCCAGCATTTT. The chain recombines TRBV29-1 with TRBJ1-5, with no clear D. This CDR3 region has 12 residues. Trimming cost V 4 bases and J 4 bases, with 8 bases left between them. CDR1 is SQVTM and CDR2 is ANQGSEA in the germline V gene.

This clonotype was picked up a small number of times. This chain connects TRBV5-1 to TRBJ1-1; D is uncertain. Germline lookup yields CDR1 SGHRS and CDR2 YFSETQ. V shed 4 bases and J shed 1 base, with 11 bases lying between them. The CDR3 extends over 14 amino acids. As DNA, the CDR3 is TGCGCCAGCAGCCTAACGGAGTGGAACACTGAAGCTTTCTTT. Translated, it gives CASSLTEWNTEAFF.

CDR3 in DNA: TGTGCCACCGGCCGGGGCACCACAGATACGCAGTATTTT. This sequence encodes CATGRGTTDTQYF. The V gene is TRBV24-1, the J gene TRBJ2-3; D is possibly TRBD1 or TRBD2 (5 bases each). Trimming removed 9 bases at V and 2 bases at J, with 11 bases between. This CDR3 region has 13 residues. Germline CDR1 reads KGHDR; CDR2 reads SFDVKD.

The gene calls are TRBV3-1 and TRBJ2-3; no firm D call. Germline CDR1 is LGHDT and CDR2 is YNNKEL (reference sequence). This CDR3 has 14 amino acids. V shed 1 base and J shed 4 bases, with 9 bases lying between them. The CDR3 bases are TGTGCCAGCAGCCAAGGGAGAGGCGCAGATACGCAGTATTTT. Translated: CASSQGRGADTQYF.

This clonotype was detected ten times or more. Relative to the germline gene, one junction end is altered; a read error may explain this. The chain recombines TRBV5-1 with TRBJ2-1; 11 positions match TRBD2. The V gene's germline CDR1 is SGHRS and CDR2 YFSETQ. CDR3 length: 15 amino acids. The DNA of the CDR3 is TGTGCCAGCAGCTTAGTAGCGGGGGGGTACAATGAGCAGTTCTTC. Protein sequence: CASSLVAGGYNEQFF.

The sample holds a few counts of this clonotype. The rearrangement links TRBV5-1 to TRBJ2-3, with 13 positions matching TRBD2. V lost 5 bases, J lost 3 bases, and 3 bases stayed unmatched. This CDR3 has 15 amino acids. Per the germline V gene, CDR1 is SGHRS and CDR2 is YFSETQ. The CDR3 DNA sequence: TGCGCCAGCAGAGTGGGACTAGCGGGGACAGATACGCAGTATTTT. Translating gives CASRVGLAGTDTQYF. The full variable domain, completed using reference TRBV5-1 and TRBJ2-3, is KAGVTQTPRYLIKTRGQQVTLSCSPISGHRSVSWYQQTPGQGLQFLFEYFSETQRNKGNFPGRFSGRQFSNSRSEMNVSTLELGDSALYLCASRVGLAGTDTQYFGPGTRLTVL.

This clonotype was observed a handful of times. The DNA for the CDR3 is TGCGCCAGCAGCCAAGATCTGGGGACTAGGAATGAGCAGTTCTTC. Its protein product is CASSQDLGTRNEQFF. The V gene is TRBV4-3, the J gene TRBJ2-1; TRBD2 agrees at 8 bases. This CDR3 region has 15 residues. Germline CDR1 is LGHNA and CDR2 is YSLEER. The ends lost 0 bases at V and 7 bases at J; junction bases unmatched: 5.

The chain couples TRBV6-5 to TRBJ2-1; 10 positions match TRBD2. Germline V CDR1 and CDR2: MNHEY, SVGAGI. The CDR3 extends over 15 amino acids. With V trimmed by 5 bases and J by 10 bases, 11 bases remained unmatched. The CDR3 reads CASSPEERGGWEQFF. Here the CDR3 DNA reads TGTGCCAGCAGTCCGGAAGAGCGGGGGGGATGGGAGCAGTTCTTC.

This clonotype was seen more than once but under ten times. V gene TRBV7-3 combines with J gene TRBJ2-1; D may be TRBD1 or TRBD2 (5 bases each). CDR1 is SGHTA, CDR2 FQGTGA, per germline. CDR3 length: 18 residues. Trimming took off 1 base at V and 10 bases at J, with 26 bases between the two ends. The DNA of the CDR3 is TGTGCCAGCAGCTTAATAGGGACGGGTGGCAGAAGGCAGAGCGAGCAGTTCTTC. As protein: CASSLIGTGGRRQSEQFF. Using reference TRBV7-3 and TRBJ2-1 for the parts outside the CDR3, the full variable domain is GAGVSQTPSNKVTEKGKYVELRCDPISGHTALYWYRQSLGQGPEFLIYFQGTGAADDSGLPNDRFFAVRPEGSVSTLKIQRTERGDSAVYLCASSLIGTGGRRQSEQFFGPGTRLTVL.

The chain uses TRBV14 and TRBJ2-7; maybe TRBD2 (7 bases). Looked up from germline, CDR1 is SGHDN and CDR2 is FVKESK. V was clipped by 4 bases and J by 3 bases, with 13 bases between them. This CDR3 spans 14 amino acids. The CDR3 nucleotides read TGTGCCAGCAGCCGGGGGGGCTTCGACTACGAGCAGTACTTC. Encoded protein: CASSRGGFDYEQYF.

J is TRBJ2-2 and V is TRBV20-1; D remains ambiguous. The CDR3 has 15 amino acids. V gave up 0 bases and J gave up 4 bases, with 12 bases separating them. In germline, CDR1 is DFQATT, CDR2 SNEGSKA (reference sequence). CDR3 sequence reads: CSARDSSGFTGELFF. CDR3 DNA: TGCAGTGCTAGAGATTCCTCCGGGTTCACCGGGGAGCTGTTTTTT.

The chain employs TRBV15 and TRBJ1-1; the match to TRBD1 covers 7 bases. J was trimmed by 3 bases and V by 3 bases; bases with no gene match: 7. CDR3 length equals 15 residues. The V gene's germline CDR1 is LNHNV and CDR2 YYDKDF (reference sequence). CDR3 sequence: CATSSRQGRDTEAFF. The CDR3 bases are TGTGCCACCAGCAGCCGACAGGGAAGAGACACTGAAGCTTTCTTT.

V gene TRBV20-1 combines with J gene TRBJ2-1; 9 nucleotides line up with TRBD2. V shed 4 bases and J 7 bases; nucleotides not matched to a gene: 8. The CDR3 loop spans 14 amino acids. Per germline, CDR1 DFQATT and CDR2 SNEGSKA (reference sequence). Here the CDR3 reads CSAIRPSGENEQFF. The CDR3 bases are TGCAGTGCTATCCGACCTAGCGGGGAGAATGAGCAGTTCTTC.

This clonotype appeared a few times. The chain has TRBV4-1 and TRBJ2-1, with TRBD2 as a possible D gene (6 bases). V shed 3 bases and J shed 5 bases, with 8 bases lying between them. The CDR3 extends over 13 amino acids. Germline V gene data show CDR1 as MGHRA and CDR2 as YSYEKL. The CDR3 here is CASSQGGDNEQFF. The DNA for the CDR3 is TGCGCCAGCAGCCAGGGAGGTGACAATGAGCAGTTCTTC.

The chain carries TRBV20-1 and TRBJ2-5; D call uncertain. The CDR3 spans 12 residues. Germline loops: CDR1 DFQATT, CDR2 SNEGSKA (reference sequence). Trimming pared 2 bases from V and 5 bases from J, leaving 9 bases between. CDR3 DNA sequence: TGCAGTGCTAGATTTGTCGGGGAGACCCAGTACTTC. This codes for CSARFVGETQYF.

This chain joins TRBV6-4 and TRBJ2-3; 8 nucleotides match TRBD2. CDR1 is MRHNA, CDR2 SNTAGT, per germline. There are 16 residues in the CDR3. The ends lost 0 bases at V and 2 bases at J; junction bases unmatched: 4. DNA for the CDR3: TGTGCCAGCAGTGACTCGGGTAGCGGGGCCACAGATACGCAGTATTTT. Translation gives CASSDSGSGATDTQYF.

This clonotype showed up many times. The rearrangement uses TRBV27 and TRBJ2-1, with 8 bases aligning to TRBD1. CDR3 length: 13 residues. The germline V gene has CDR1 MNHEY and CDR2 SMNVEV (reference sequence). V gave up 4 bases and J gave up 13 bases; unmatched junction bases: 9. Here the CDR3 reads CASSSPTGGGQFF. For the CDR3, the DNA is TGTGCCAGCAGTTCCCCTACAGGGGGAGGCCAGTTCTTC.

This clonotype turned up a few times. The V call is TRBV6-5, the J call TRBJ1-1; no firm D call. The CDR3 spans 13 residues. V was shortened by 2 bases and J by 3 bases, with 7 bases between the two germline ends. CDR1 MNHEY and CDR2 SVGAGI come from the germline V gene. CDR3 DNA sequence: TGTGCCAGCAGTTACGCGACGGACACTGAAGCTTTCTTT. It is translated as CASSYATDTEAFF.

This clonotype occurred a few times. The CDR3 sequence is CASSFDRDNSPLHF. In DNA, the CDR3 is TGTGCCAGCAGCTTCGACAGAGATAATTCACCCCTCCACTTT. J is TRBJ1-6 and V is TRBV7-9, with D possibly being TRBD1 (5 bases). CDR1 and CDR2 (germline): SEHNR, FQNEAQ (reference sequence). This CDR3 has 14 amino acids. The V gene lost 3 bases and the J gene lost 5 bases, with 8 bases spanning the gap.

Ten or more counts support this clonotype. The V gene is TRBV2, the J gene TRBJ2-7, with D unclear. Germline V gene sequence: CDR1 SNHLY, CDR2 FYNNEI. The CDR3 is 12 amino acids. Deletions cut 3 bases from V and 2 bases from J, with 5 bases between. CDR3 sequence (DNA): TGTGCCAGCAGTGAGAACGCCTACGAGCAGTACTTC. It is translated as CASSENAYEQYF.

This clonotype was observed a few times. The chain employs TRBV7-9 and TRBJ2-7, with TRBD1 as a possible D gene (5 bases). The CDR3 length is 15 residues. V was trimmed by 5 bases and J by 3 bases, leaving 17 bases between them. Germline V CDR1 and CDR2: SEHNR, FQNEAQ (reference sequence). The CDR3 spells CASSASSTASYEQYF. The CDR3 DNA sequence: TGTGCCAGCAGCGCCTCATCGACAGCAAGCTACGAGCAGTACTTC.

The CDR3 DNA is TGTGCCAGCAGTTTTTTCGGGCGGGGACAAGAGACCCAGTACTTC. It yields the protein CASSFFGRGQETQYF. The chain couples TRBV28 to TRBJ2-5, with D perhaps TRBD2 (6 bases). The V end was cut by 3 bases, the J end by 2 bases, with 13 bases between. Germline loops: CDR1 MDHEN, CDR2 SYDVKM. The CDR3 runs 15 residues.

This clonotype was seen more than once but under ten times. The chain joins TRBV12-3 or TRBV12-4 to TRBJ1-3, with D possibly being TRBD1 (5 bases). V shed 5 bases and J shed 4 bases, with 12 bases lying between them. This CDR3 comprises 14 residues. DNA of the CDR3: TGTGCCAGCAGTATAGGGACGGGCGGAAACACCATATATTTT. It translates to CASSIGTGGNTIYF.

The chain combines TRBV5-1 with TRBJ1-2; a weak D match, TRBD1 (6 bases). Germline CDR1 reads SGHRS; CDR2 reads YFSETQ. Trimming removed 4 bases from V and 12 bases from J, with 19 bases in between. The CDR3 runs 13 residues. This chain's CDR3 is CASSPRQEGVNTF. The CDR3 coding sequence is TGCGCCAGCAGCCCCAGACAGGAAGGGGTGAACACCTTC.

This clonotype was detected only a few times. CDR3: CASSVGRTSGGLETQYF. CDR3 coding DNA: TGTGCCAGCAGTGTTGGCAGAACTAGCGGGGGTCTGGAGACCCAGTACTTC. The chain combines TRBV25-1 with TRBJ2-5, with 11 positions matching TRBD2. The CDR3 has 17 amino acids. Germline CDR1 MGHDK, CDR2 SYGVNS. Losses at the gene ends were 4 bases for V and 5 bases for J; bases not matched to a gene: 12.

The genes are TRBV19 and TRBJ1-5; possibly TRBD1 for D (5 bases). CDR3 length: 13 residues. The V gene's germline CDR1 is LNHDA and CDR2 SQIVND (reference sequence). V was shortened by 5 bases and J by 8 bases, with 13 bases between the two germline ends. The CDR3 nucleotides read TGTGCCAGTAGTCGGGGCCTAATGGAGCCCCAGCATTTT. Amino acid sequence: CASSRGLMEPQHF. The whole variable domain, remainder taken from reference TRBV19 and TRBJ1-5, is DGGITQSPKYLFRKEGQNVTLSCEQNLNHDAMYWYRQDPGQGLRLIYYSQIVNDFQKGDIAEGYSVSREKKESFPLTVTSAQKNPTAFYLCASSRGLMEPQHFGDGTRLSIL.

Here the CDR3 reads CSATRGSYNSPLHF. The CDR3, as DNA: TGCAGTGCCACTCGGGGATCCTATAATTCACCCCTCCACTTT. The genes are TRBV20-1 and TRBJ1-6, with D uncertain. V lost 6 bases and J 1 base, leaving 10 bases between the germline ends. Germline CDR1 is DFQATT and CDR2 is SNEGSKA (reference sequence). The CDR3 runs 14 residues.

This clonotype was seen repeatedly, ten times or more. The rearrangement links TRBV11-2 to TRBJ2-3; D unresolved. V was pared by 7 bases and J by 3 bases, with 11 bases between. This CDR3 has 13 amino acids. Per the germline V gene, CDR1 is SGHAT and CDR2 is FQNNGV. The CDR3 bases are TGTGCCAGCAACGAGGTTAGGACAGATACGCAGTATTTT. Residues: CASNEVRTDTQYF.

The CDR3 sequence is CASKKRQVEGNEQYF. DNA of the CDR3: TGTGCCAGCAAGAAACGACAGGTGGAGGGAAACGAGCAGTACTTC. The chain carries TRBV6-1 and TRBJ2-7; D tentatively fits TRBD1 or TRBD2 (6 bases each). Trimming took off 7 bases at V and 5 bases at J, with 21 bases between the two ends. This CDR3 is 15 amino acids long. CDR1 and CDR2 (germline): MNHNS, SASEGT.